The 32 T cell receptor beta chains presented below share a single source sample, sequenced in a study of T-cell memory formation after mild COVID-19 (dated by TCRdb to 2020 to 2022). Libraries were made using 5' RACE. TCRdb names Illumina NovaSeq 6000 as the instrument used. TCRdb applied fastp at Q25 and MiXCR to the public reads, then kept only in-frame beta chains. Entries that share a CDR3 protein sequence are merged under the most common genes and DNA. The sample yields about 450,000 distinct CDR3 sequences; about 25% were counted once. In total, the top ten clones hold less than 15% of the sample. The sample was PBMCs or a T cell subset sorted from them (not recorded which). The source of these receptors is an adult woman who had mild COVID-19 (a few samples of this study predate the infection). The sample titles of this study are shuffled in the database, so cell type and time point are left out; the donor was told from shared clones.

Only a few counts were recorded for this clonotype. This chain connects TRBV7-2 to TRBJ2-3; D call uncertain. Germline V gene data show CDR1 as SGHTA and CDR2 as FQGNSA. The CDR3 is 13 residues long. Trimming removed 5 bases from V and 4 bases from J, with 10 bases in between. The CDR3 nucleotides are TGTGCCAGCAGCCCGGGTATAGCAGATACGCAGTATTTT. Translating it yields CASSPGIADTQYF.

The chain uses TRBV29-1 and TRBJ2-7; D is perhaps TRBD2 (5 bases). V shed 6 bases and J shed 0 bases, with 12 bases lying between them. This CDR3 has 13 amino acids. Germline-derived CDR1 and CDR2 are SQVTM and ANQGSEA. This chain's CDR3 is CSVAEGFSYEQYF. CDR3 in DNA: TGCAGCGTGGCCGAGGGTTTCTCCTACGAGCAGTACTTC.

V usage is TRBV5-1 and J usage is TRBJ2-1; the match to TRBD1 covers 11 bases. V dropped 3 bases and J dropped 3; count of bases not matched to a gene: 5. Looked up from germline, CDR1 is SGHRS and CDR2 is YFSETQ. There are 16 residues in the CDR3. This CDR3 is CASSSLGQGDYNEQFF. DNA of the CDR3: TGCGCCAGCAGCTCCTTGGGACAGGGGGACTACAATGAGCAGTTCTTC. The full variable domain, its missing parts supplied by reference TRBV5-1 and TRBJ2-1, is KAGVTQTPRYLIKTRGQQVTLSCSPISGHRSVSWYQQTPGQGLQFLFEYFSETQRNKGNFPGRFSGRQFSNSRSEMNVSTLELGDSALYLCASSSLGQGDYNEQFFGPGTRLTVL.

This clonotype was seen more than once but under ten times. CDR3 sequence: CASSSPITSGLTYTQYF. The CDR3 coding sequence is TGTGCCAGCAGCTCCCCTATTACTAGCGGGCTAACTTATACGCAGTATTTT. The rearrangement joins TRBV7-9 to TRBJ2-3; 9 bases are shared with TRBD2. V lost 4 bases to trimming and J lost 7 bases; unmatched junction nucleotides: 15. The CDR3 loop spans 17 amino acids. The germline gives CDR1 SEHNR, CDR2 FQNEAQ (reference sequence).

This clonotype was found many times. For the CDR3, the DNA is TGCAGTGCTAGAGAGGGGCGGGAGCCCTACGAGCAGTACTTC. This sequence encodes CSAREGREPYEQYF. This sequence joins TRBV20-1 and TRBJ2-7, with 7 bases that match TRBD2. Trimming cost V 0 bases and J 2 bases; bases outside gene matches: 4. The germline CDR1 and CDR2 sequences are DFQATT and SNEGSKA (reference sequence). The CDR3 has 14 amino acids.

The chain couples TRBV7-6 to TRBJ2-1, with 9 positions matching TRBD2. Germline CDR1 reads SGHVS; CDR2 reads FNYEAQ. Losses at the gene ends were 3 bases for V and 8 bases for J; bases not matched to a gene: 8. The CDR3 loop spans 15 amino acids. The DNA of the CDR3 is TGTGCCAGCAGCTTGGCTAGCGGGATGCAGGATGAGCAGTTCTTC. Encoded protein: CASSLASGMQDEQFF.

CDR3 in amino acids: CASSPGGQGAYEQFF. CDR3 DNA: TGCGCCAGCAGCCCCGGAGGACAGGGGGCCTATGAGCAGTTCTTC. The J gene is TRBJ2-1, the V gene TRBV5-1, with 11 bases that match TRBD1. The CDR3 runs 15 residues. CDR1 and CDR2 from the germline V gene are SGHRS and YFSETQ. The junction had 8 bases not matched to a gene; V was cut back by 4 bases and J by 8 bases.

This clonotype was counted a few times. The chain links TRBV12-3 or TRBV12-4 to TRBJ1-2, with a possible D match to TRBD1 (5 bases). With 2 bases removed from V and 8 bases from J, the gap between germline ends came to 12 bases. The CDR3 runs to 13 residues. The CDR3 here is CASSLQSGTGYTF. The DNA for the CDR3 is TGTGCCAGCAGTTTACAGTCAGGGACCGGCTACACCTTC.

This clonotype appeared once. The chain links TRBV3-1 to TRBJ2-5; 10 positions agree with TRBD1. Losses at the gene ends were 4 bases for V and 7 bases for J; bases not matched to a gene: 9. CDR3 length: 15 amino acids. The V gene's germline CDR1 is LGHDT and CDR2 YNNKEL (reference sequence). For the CDR3, the DNA is TGTGCCAGCAGCCTTGGACAGGGGGGAGTTGGGACCCAGTACTTC. As protein: CASSLGQGGVGTQYF.

The J gene is TRBJ2-3, the V gene TRBV6-1; tentatively, D is TRBD1 (6 bases). Trimming left V 9 bases short and J 2 bases short, with 9 bases between. The CDR3 is 12 amino acids. CDR1 is MNHNS, CDR2 SASEGT, per germline. The CDR3 loop is CASQGNTDTQYF. CDR3 bases: TGTGCCAGTCAGGGGAACACAGATACGCAGTATTTT.

The rearrangement joins TRBV12-3 or TRBV12-4 to TRBJ1-3; D unclear. The CDR3 has 16 amino acids. Trimming cost V 2 bases and J 0 bases, with 11 bases left between them. CDR3 region: CASSLIGFYSGNTIYF. CDR3 DNA: TGTGCCAGCAGTTTAATCGGATTTTACTCTGGAAACACCATATATTTT.

The chain joins TRBV5-5 to TRBJ2-7; D remains unclear. The CDR3 spans 15 residues. V lost 0 bases and J 1 base, leaving 11 bases between the germline ends. Germline-derived CDR1 and CDR2 are SGHKS and YYEKEE (reference sequence). This CDR3 is CASSLAGLLSYEQYF. DNA of the CDR3: TGTGCCAGCAGCTTGGCCGGGTTACTATCCTACGAGCAGTACTTC.

This clonotype was detected ten times or more. The V and J genes are TRBV15 and TRBJ2-7; no clear D gene. Trimming took off 5 bases at V and 3 bases at J, with 5 bases between the two ends. Germline CDR1 reads LNHNV; CDR2 reads YYDKDF (reference sequence). There are 11 residues in the CDR3. The CDR3 protein is CATSQNYEQYF. CDR3 in DNA: TGTGCCACCAGCCAGAACTACGAGCAGTACTTC.

This clonotype was counted only a few times. This chain joins TRBV14 and TRBJ1-6; D is uncertain. V shed 2 bases and J shed 10 bases, with 15 bases lying between them. The CDR3 spans 15 residues. Germline CDR1 and CDR2: SGHDN and FVKESK. The CDR3 bases are TGTGCCAGCAGCCAATTGAAGACCACCCGATCACCCCTCCACTTT. Amino acid sequence: CASSQLKTTRSPLHF.

Written as DNA, the CDR3 is TGTGCCAGCAGTTTTGGCGGGAGGGTTACAGATACGCAGTATTTT. Its translation: CASSFGGRVTDTQYF. The V call is TRBV12-3 or TRBV12-4, the J call TRBJ2-3; 9 nucleotides align to TRBD2. This CDR3 comprises 15 residues. V was clipped by 3 bases and J by 3 bases; unmatched bases: 4.

This chain connects TRBV5-1 to TRBJ1-1; D gene ambiguous. CDR1 is SGHRS, CDR2 YFSETQ, per germline. This CDR3 is built from 14 residues. Trimming removed 0 bases at V and 6 bases at J, with 12 bases between. CDR3 protein: CASSLGGREAEAFF. Written as DNA, the CDR3 is TGCGCCAGCAGCTTGGGGGGAAGAGAGGCTGAAGCTTTCTTT.

This clonotype was recorded a few times. The chain has TRBV20-1 and TRBJ2-1; D is uncertain. The length of the CDR3 is 17 residues. Trimming took off 0 bases at V and 0 bases at J, with 15 bases between the two ends. Germline V gives CDR1 DFQATT, CDR2 SNEGSKA (reference sequence). CDR3 region: CSARDASKADSYNEQFF. Here the CDR3 DNA reads TGCAGTGCTAGAGATGCGTCGAAGGCCGACTCCTACAATGAGCAGTTCTTC.

This clonotype was counted a few times. The chain has TRBV9 and TRBJ2-7; the D gene is possibly TRBD1 (5 bases). The V and J ends lost 0 bases and 2 bases respectively, with 9 bases between them. The CDR3 runs 14 residues. From germline, CDR1 is SGDLS and CDR2 YYNGEE. This CDR3 reads CASSVEGVPYEQYF. The DNA of the CDR3 is TGTGCCAGCAGCGTAGAAGGGGTCCCCTACGAGCAGTACTTC.

This clonotype occurred a few times. The chain couples TRBV18 to TRBJ1-1, with TRBD1 matching over 9 bases. The CDR3 sequence is 16 residues long. After removal of 1 base from V and 1 base from J, the junction contained 4 bases not matched to a gene. Per germline, CDR1 KGHSH and CDR2 LQKENI. DNA for the CDR3: TGTGCCAGCTCACCACGTCTACAGGGGGCGAACACTGAAGCTTTCTTT. Protein product: CASSPRLQGANTEAFF.

This clonotype was picked up a small number of times. The V and J genes are TRBV6-5 and TRBJ2-7; the D is unclear. CDR3 length equals 15 residues. The germline V and J ends were trimmed by 5 bases and 6 bases, with 20 bases remaining between them. The germline CDR1 and CDR2 sequences are MNHEY and SVGAGI. CDR3 nucleotide sequence: TGTGCCAGCAGTGCTTCCCCCGGCAGTGCAGGCGAGCAGTACTTC. It specifies CASSASPGSAGEQYF.

In this sample, this clonotype turned up many times. The gene calls are TRBV18 and TRBJ2-2; 15 bases fit TRBD2. The CDR3 consists of 18 residues. Germline values: CDR1 KGHSH, CDR2 LQKENI. The trim removed 0 bases at V and 4 bases at J, leaving 3 bases unmatched. DNA of the CDR3: TGTGCCAGCTCACCACCGGGACTAGCGGGAGGAACCACCGGGGAGCTGTTTTTT. Its translation is CASSPPGLAGGTTGELFF.

This clonotype was counted between two and nine times. The chain combines TRBV5-1 with TRBJ1-2; maybe TRBD1 (5 bases). Germline V lookup: CDR1 SGHRS, CDR2 YFSETQ. V lost 5 bases and J 13 bases, leaving 18 bases between the germline ends. The CDR3 loop spans 12 amino acids. CDR3 residues: CASRGDGKMCTF. Here the CDR3 DNA reads TGCGCCAGCAGAGGGGACGGGAAGATGTGCACCTTC.

This clonotype showed up just a few times. V usage is TRBV29-1 and J usage is TRBJ2-7; either TRBD1 or TRBD2 may supply D (5 bases each). Trimming removed 7 bases from V and 1 base from J, with 14 bases in between. CDR1 SQVTM and CDR2 ANQGSEA come from the germline V gene. The CDR3 runs to 13 residues. The CDR3 DNA is TGCAGCGGAACCGGGACGGATTCCTACGAGCAGTACTTC. This gives the protein CSGTGTDSYEQYF.

The chain carries TRBV5-1 and TRBJ1-2, with D unresolved. Germline CDR1 reads SGHRS; CDR2 reads YFSETQ. CDR3 length: 14 amino acids. The V end lost 0 bases, the J end lost 4 bases, and 10 bases lay between the germline ends. CDR3 in DNA: TGCGCCAGCAGCTTGGAACGCGGAAGCTATGGCTACACCTTC. It encodes CASSLERGSYGYTF.

This clonotype was counted ten times or more. The chain joins TRBV27 to TRBJ2-1, with 13 bases identical to TRBD2. J was trimmed by 5 bases and V by 3 bases; bases with no gene match: 1. Germline assignment: CDR1 MNHEY and CDR2 SMNVEV (reference sequence). This CDR3 has 15 residues. CDR3 nucleotide sequence: TGTGCCAGCAGTTTTGGGACTAGCGGGGACAATGAGCAGTTCTTC. This encodes CASSFGTSGDNEQFF.

In this sample, this clonotype turned up a few times. The chain combines TRBV12-3 or TRBV12-4 with TRBJ1-2; D not certain. V lost 5 bases and J 4 bases, leaving 17 bases between the germline ends. The CDR3 sequence is 15 residues long. CDR3 nucleotide sequence: TGTGCCAGCAGTCAAACAACCGGTCGCTTCTATGGCTACACCTTC. Its protein product is CASSQTTGRFYGYTF.

This clonotype was picked up a small number of times. The V gene is TRBV15, the J gene TRBJ1-5; maybe TRBD1 (5 bases). The germline CDR1 and CDR2 sequences are LNHNV and YYDKDF (reference sequence). Trimming took off 0 bases at V and 4 bases at J, with 7 bases between the two ends. The CDR3 is 14 residues long. The CDR3 DNA reads TGTGCCACCAGCAGAGACAGGGTAAATCAGCCCCAGCATTTT. Its protein is CATSRDRVNQPQHF. The full variable domain, its missing parts supplied by reference TRBV15 and TRBJ1-5, is DAMVIQNPRYQVTQFGKPVTLSCSQTLNHNVMYWYQQKSSQAPKLLFHYYDKDFNNEADTPDNFQSRRPNTSFCFLDIRSPGLGDTAMYLCATSRDRVNQPQHFGDGTRLSIL.

This clonotype came up a few times. The chain employs TRBV12-3 or TRBV12-4 and TRBJ2-6; 7 positions match TRBD1. J gave up 0 bases and V 5 bases, and 4 bases lay outside the gene matches. The CDR3 has 16 amino acids. The CDR3 nucleotides are TGTGCCAGCAGTGTGACAGGGACCTCTGGGGCCAACGTCCTGACTTTC. Translated: CASSVTGTSGANVLTF.

This clonotype occurred a few times. This sequence joins TRBV6-2 or TRBV6-3 and TRBJ2-2; 9 nucleotides line up with TRBD1. The germline CDR1 and CDR2 sequences are MNHEY and SVGEGT. The V gene end was trimmed by 8 bases and the J gene end by 5 bases; junction bases not matched to a gene: 9. This CDR3 is 15 amino acids long. CDR3 DNA sequence: TGTGCCAGCGGTACAGGGGGCGCGTGGACCGGGGAGCTGTTTTTT. Its translation: CASGTGGAWTGELFF.

A few counts support this clonotype. The rearrangement uses TRBV12-3 or TRBV12-4 and TRBJ2-3; a possible D gene is TRBD1 (6 bases). Deletions cut 3 bases from V and 3 bases from J, with 16 bases between. The CDR3 covers 16 residues. The CDR3 spells CASSFKVYRETDTQYF. The CDR3 nucleotides read TGTGCCAGCAGTTTTAAGGTCTACAGGGAGACAGATACGCAGTATTTT.

This clonotype was recorded many times. The chain uses TRBV6-5 and TRBJ2-7, with D maybe TRBD1 (5 bases). Germline CDR1 MNHEY, CDR2 SVGAGI. This CDR3 is built from 11 residues. V lost 5 bases, J lost 5 bases, and 7 bases lay in between. The CDR3 region has the DNA TGTGCCAGCAGTCAGGGTAACGAGCAGTACTTC. Encoded protein: CASSQGNEQYF.

This clonotype appeared many times. The chain joins TRBV3-1 to TRBJ2-4; maybe TRBD1 (5 bases). Germline V gene lookup returns CDR1 LGHDT and CDR2 YNNKEL (reference sequence). V lost 4 bases and J 6 bases, leaving 16 bases between the germline ends. CDR3 length: 15 residues. For the CDR3, the DNA is TGTGCCAGCAGCCCAAAGGGGCTCGGCGGAAACATTCAGTACTTC. It is translated as CASSPKGLGGNIQYF.